Listed below are T cell receptor beta chains from one sample, sequenced in a study of cytomegalovirus exposure and HLA in healthy donors. TCRdb's table, derived via immunoSEQ multiplex PCR, lists solely in-frame clones and lacks some. The sample includes some 72,000 clones. The material sequenced was PBMCs. These receptors all come from a boy between 10 and 17 years old in good health and CMV-seronegative. Each CDR3 is given with its conserved first and last residue. A D gene is named only where the DNA matches it firmly.

TRBV19	TRBJ1-1	.	TGTGCCAGCCTCGGGGGGACCCCTGAAGCTTTCTTT	CASLGGTPEAFF
TRBV11-3	TRBJ2-1	TRBD2	TGTGCCAGCAGCTTGACTAGCGGCTACAATGAGCAGTTCTTC	CASSLTSGYNEQFF
TRBV4-2	TRBJ2-7	TRBD2	TGTGCCAGCAGCGCCCCCGGACTAGAGTCCTACGAGCAGTACTTC	CASSAPGLESYEQYF
TRBV6-5	TRBJ2-7	TRBD2	TGTGCCAGCAGTTACCCGGGAGGTTCTGCCTACGAGCAGTACTTC	CASSYPGGSAYEQYF
TRBV7-7	TRBJ2-2	.	TGTGCCAGCAGCTTAGCCCCCGGGAACACCGGGGAGCTGTTTTTT	CASSLAPGNTGELFF
TRBV30	TRBJ2-1	TRBD1	TGTGCCTGGAGTGTAGGAGTTGGGGGACAGGTGAACAATGAGCAGTTCTTC	CAWSVGVGGQVNNEQFF
TRBV29-1	TRBJ2-3	TRBD2	TGCAGCGTTGGGCCTAGCGGGGGAAGCACAGATACGCAGTATTTT	CSVGPSGGSTDTQYF
TRBV30	TRBJ1-6	.	TGTGCCTGGTCGCAGGGGTTACACTCACCCCTCCACTTT	CAWSQGLHSPLHF
TRBV7-9	TRBJ1-1	TRBD1	TGTGCCAGCAGCTCTCAGGGACAGAAGAACACTGAAGCTTTCTTT	CASSSQGQKNTEAFF
TRBV9	TRBJ2-5	.	TGTGCCAGCAGCGTAGCGACTACCGGACTTCAAGAGACCCAGTACTTC	CASSVATTGLQETQYF
TRBV9	TRBJ1-2	TRBD1	TGTGCCAGCAATACAGGGGGGGAGGGCTACACCTTC	CASNTGGEGYTF
TRBV6-5	TRBJ2-7	TRBD2	TGTGCCTTCCCCCGGGGCGGGAGGGCGGCGGACGAGCAGTACTTC	CAFPRGGRAADEQYF
TRBV5-1	TRBJ2-7	.	TGCGCCAGCAGCTTGGGTACAGCCAACTACGAGCAGTACTTC	CASSLGTANYEQYF
TRBV6-5	TRBJ2-3	TRBD1	TGTGCCAGCAGTTACTTGGACAGGGTAGATACGCAGTATTTT	CASSYLDRVDTQYF
TRBV27	TRBJ2-7	TRBD1	TGTGCCAGCAGTCCAAATCCGGGACAGAACTCCTACGAGCAGTACTTC	CASSPNPGQNSYEQYF
TRBV30	TRBJ1-1	.	TGTGCCTGGAGCCCACTCACTCTAGGCTCTGAAGCTTTCTTT	CAWSPLTLGSEAFF
TRBV10-3	TRBJ1-6	TRBD1	TGTGCCATCAGGCCCTCGGGACAGGGATATAATTCACCCCTCCACTTT	CAIRPSGQGYNSPLHF
TRBV5-1	TRBJ2-6	TRBD1	TGCGCCAGCAGCTTCAGGACAGGTTGGTCCCCTGGGGCCAACGTCCTGACTTTC	CASSFRTGWSPGANVLTF
TRBV6-5	TRBJ1-1	.	TGTGCCAGCAGTTACCAACGCCGGACATTCTTT	CASSYQRRTFF
TRBV5-1	TRBJ1-2	.	TGCGCCAGCAGCTTGGAAGGGGTTTATGGCTACACCTTC	CASSLEGVYGYTF
TRBV4-1	TRBJ1-1	.	TGCGCCAGCAGCCAAGCAGGCTGGCCAGGGAACACTGAAGCTTTCTTT	CASSQAGWPGNTEAFF
TRBV28	TRBJ1-1	TRBD1	TGTGCCAGCAGTCATCCGCCGGGACAGGGCTTGAACACTGAAGCTTTCTTT	CASSHPPGQGLNTEAFF
TRBV27	TRBJ1-1	.	TGTGCCAGCAGTTTATCCACAGGGATGAACACTGAAGCTTTCTTT	CASSLSTGMNTEAFF
TRBV7-8	TRBJ1-3	.	TGTGCCAGCAGCTTAGTAGGCAGGGCTAATTACGCCTACTCTGGAAACACCATATATTTT	CASSLVGRANYAYSGNTIYF
TRBV4-2	TRBJ1-1	TRBD1	TGTGCCAGCAGCCACCCAGCGACAGGGATGAACACTGAAGCTTTCTTT	CASSHPATGMNTEAFF
TRBV9	TRBJ2-7	TRBD2	TGTGCCAGCAGCCCCCGAGTGGGCGGGAGCTTGGCCTACGAGCAGTACTTC	CASSPRVGGSLAYEQYF
TRBV7-9	TRBJ2-7	.	TGTGCCAGCAGCCCGCCCTCGGCGGGAATCTACGAGCAGTACTTC	CASSPPSAGIYEQYF
TRBV4-1	TRBJ2-3	.	TGCGCCAGCAGCCAATGGGTGGGCGGGCCTCAATCTAGCACAGATACGCAGTATTTT	CASSQWVGGPQSSTDTQYF
TRBV4-3	TRBJ1-2	.	TGCGCCAGCAGCCAAGACCCTTCTTACTATGGCTACACCTTC	CASSQDPSYYGYTF
TRBV6-5	TRBJ2-7	.	TGTGCCAGCAGGCAGTTAAGCTCCTACGAGCAGTACTTC	CASRQLSSYEQYF
TRBV30	TRBJ2-5	TRBD2	TGTGCCTGGGCCTTGGGGAGAGCTAGCGGGGGGATCGAGACCCAGTACTTC	CAWALGRASGGIETQYF
TRBV9	TRBJ2-7	TRBD2	TGTGCCAGCAGCGGCGGACTAGCGGGCTCCGAGCAGTACTTC	CASSGGLAGSEQYF
TRBV25-1	TRBJ1-2	.	TGTGCCAGCAGTGAAGCCCGACAAAACGTTGCGTGTGGCTACACCTTC	CASSEARQNVACGYTF
TRBV28	TRBJ1-6	.	TGTGCCACCATAGGATCGTCTAGCGGGGCATATAATTCACCCCTCCACTTT	CATIGSSSGAYNSPLHF
TRBV19	TRBJ2-7	TRBD1	TGTGCCAGTAGTCGGACAGGGATGGAACGCGAGCAGTACTTC	CASSRTGMEREQYF
TRBV18	TRBJ2-3	TRBD2	TGTGCCAGCTATCGGGAGGCACGGGAGAGGGCAGATACGCAGTATTTT	CASYREARERADTQYF
TRBV9	TRBJ2-7	.	TGTGCCAGCAGCCCCAATAGACAGGCGAGCGCCTACGAGCAGTACTTC	CASSPNRQASAYEQYF
TRBV6-4	TRBJ2-1	TRBD2	TGTGCCAGCAGTGAGCGGGGGGGCTCCTACAATGAGCAGTTCTTC	CASSERGGSYNEQFF
TRBV19	TRBJ2-7	.	TGTGCCAGTAGTATAGATCCAGTCAGGGGAGTAAGGGAGCAGTACTTC	CASSIDPVRGVREQYF
TRBV2	TRBJ1-1	.	TGTGCCAGACAGACGGTGAACACTGAAGCTTTCTTT	CARQTVNTEAFF
TRBV30	TRBJ1-1	.	TGTGCCTGGAGTGTACTAATGAACACTGAAGCTTTCTTT	CAWSVLMNTEAFF
TRBV4-3	TRBJ2-7	TRBD1	TGCGCCAGCAGCTTAAGCTTAAAGGGACAGGGGGTCGGCGAGCAGTACTTC	CASSLSLKGQGVGEQYF
TRBV30	TRBJ2-5	.	TGTGCCTGGAGTCTCGGGAACCCAGAGACCCAGTACTTC	CAWSLGNPETQYF
TRBV5-4	TRBJ1-2	TRBD1	TGTGCCAGCAGTGCCGGGACAGGGGTTGACTATGGCTACACCTTC	CASSAGTGVDYGYTF
TRBV5-4	TRBJ2-5	TRBD1	TGTGCCAGCAGCTTGAACCGGGACAGGGGGCGAGAGACCCAGTACTTC	CASSLNRDRGRETQYF
TRBV27	TRBJ2-7	TRBD1	TGTGCCAGCAGGATAAAACCGACAGGGAGCTCCTACGAGCAGTACTTC	CASRIKPTGSSYEQYF
TRBV4-1	TRBJ2-6	.	TGCGCCAGCCTGCAAAACACTGGGGCCAACGTCCTGACTTTC	CASLQNTGANVLTF
TRBV19	TRBJ1-3	.	TGTGCCAGTACAGTCTCTGGAAACACCATATATTTT	CASTVSGNTIYF
TRBV19	TRBJ1-1	.	TGTGCCAGTAGTTTTTCGGGTCCTGAAGCTTTCTTT	CASSFSGPEAFF